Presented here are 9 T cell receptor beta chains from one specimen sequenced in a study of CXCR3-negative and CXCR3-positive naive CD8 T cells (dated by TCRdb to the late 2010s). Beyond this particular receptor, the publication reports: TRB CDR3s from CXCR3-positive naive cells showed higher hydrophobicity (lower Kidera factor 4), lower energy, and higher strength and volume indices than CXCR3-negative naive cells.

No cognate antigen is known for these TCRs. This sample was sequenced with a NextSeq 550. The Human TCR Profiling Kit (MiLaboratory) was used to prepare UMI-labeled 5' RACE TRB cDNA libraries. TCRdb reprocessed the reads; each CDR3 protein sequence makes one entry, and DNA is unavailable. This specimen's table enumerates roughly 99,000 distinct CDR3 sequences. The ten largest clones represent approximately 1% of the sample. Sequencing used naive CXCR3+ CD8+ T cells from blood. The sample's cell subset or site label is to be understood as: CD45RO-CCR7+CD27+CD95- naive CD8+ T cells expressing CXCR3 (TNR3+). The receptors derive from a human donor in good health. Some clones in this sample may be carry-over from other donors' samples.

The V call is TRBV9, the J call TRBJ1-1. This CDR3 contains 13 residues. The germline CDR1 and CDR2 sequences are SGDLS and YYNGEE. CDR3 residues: CASSVAVNTEAFF.

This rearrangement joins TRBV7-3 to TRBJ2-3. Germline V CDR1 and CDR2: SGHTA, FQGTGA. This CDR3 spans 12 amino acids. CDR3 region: CASSPDLDTQYF.

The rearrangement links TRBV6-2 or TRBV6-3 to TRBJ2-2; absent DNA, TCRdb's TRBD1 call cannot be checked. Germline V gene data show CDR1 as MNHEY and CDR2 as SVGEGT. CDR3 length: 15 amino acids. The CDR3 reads CAGGWGQTNTGELFF.

The CDR3 spells CASSGGNRDSGADTQYF. The chain links TRBV6-6 to TRBJ2-3; with no DNA, the TCRdb D assignment of TRBD2 cannot be verified. This CDR3 is built from 17 residues. Germline V gene lookup returns CDR1 MNHNY and CDR2 SVGAGI (reference sequence).

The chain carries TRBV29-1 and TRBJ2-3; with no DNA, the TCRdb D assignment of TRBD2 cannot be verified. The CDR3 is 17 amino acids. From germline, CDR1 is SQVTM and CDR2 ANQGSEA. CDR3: CSVEEGPVAGLTDTQYF.

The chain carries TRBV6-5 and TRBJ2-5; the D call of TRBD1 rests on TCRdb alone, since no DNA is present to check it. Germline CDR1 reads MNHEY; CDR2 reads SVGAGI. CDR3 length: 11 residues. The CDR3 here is CAPEGVETQYF.

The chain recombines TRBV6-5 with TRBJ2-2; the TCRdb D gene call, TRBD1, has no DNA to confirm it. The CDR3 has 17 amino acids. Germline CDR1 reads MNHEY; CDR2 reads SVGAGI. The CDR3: CASSYSGRGKNTGELFF.

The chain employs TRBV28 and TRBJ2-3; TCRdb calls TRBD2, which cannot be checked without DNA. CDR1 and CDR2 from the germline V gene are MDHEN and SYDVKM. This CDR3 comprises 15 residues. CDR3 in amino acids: CASSLRVKQGDTQYF.

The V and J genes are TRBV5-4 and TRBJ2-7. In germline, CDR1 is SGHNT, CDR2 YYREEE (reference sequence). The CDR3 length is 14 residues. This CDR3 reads CASSFWRSSYEQYF. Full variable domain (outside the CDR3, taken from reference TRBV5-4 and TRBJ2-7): ETGVTQSPTHLIKTRGQQVTLRCSSQSGHNTVSWYQQALGQGPQFIFQYYREEENGRGNFPPRFSGLQFPNYSSELNVNALELDDSALYLCASSFWRSSYEQYFGPGTRLTVT.